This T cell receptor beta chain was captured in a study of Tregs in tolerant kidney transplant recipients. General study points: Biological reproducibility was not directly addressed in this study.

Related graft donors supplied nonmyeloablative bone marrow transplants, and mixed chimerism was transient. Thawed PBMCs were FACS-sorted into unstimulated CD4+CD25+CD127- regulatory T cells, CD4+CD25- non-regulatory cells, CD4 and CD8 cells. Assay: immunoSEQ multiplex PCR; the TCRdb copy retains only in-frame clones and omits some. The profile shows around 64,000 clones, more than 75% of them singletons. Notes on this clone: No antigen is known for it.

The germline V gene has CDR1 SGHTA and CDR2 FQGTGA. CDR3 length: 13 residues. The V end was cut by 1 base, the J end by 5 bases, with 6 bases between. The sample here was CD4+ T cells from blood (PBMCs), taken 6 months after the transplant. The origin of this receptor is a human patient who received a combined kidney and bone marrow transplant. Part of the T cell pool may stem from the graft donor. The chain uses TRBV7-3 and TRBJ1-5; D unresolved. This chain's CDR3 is CASSLRGDQPQHF. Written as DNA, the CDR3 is TGTGCCAGCAGCTTAAGAGGAGATCAGCCCCAGCATTTT.